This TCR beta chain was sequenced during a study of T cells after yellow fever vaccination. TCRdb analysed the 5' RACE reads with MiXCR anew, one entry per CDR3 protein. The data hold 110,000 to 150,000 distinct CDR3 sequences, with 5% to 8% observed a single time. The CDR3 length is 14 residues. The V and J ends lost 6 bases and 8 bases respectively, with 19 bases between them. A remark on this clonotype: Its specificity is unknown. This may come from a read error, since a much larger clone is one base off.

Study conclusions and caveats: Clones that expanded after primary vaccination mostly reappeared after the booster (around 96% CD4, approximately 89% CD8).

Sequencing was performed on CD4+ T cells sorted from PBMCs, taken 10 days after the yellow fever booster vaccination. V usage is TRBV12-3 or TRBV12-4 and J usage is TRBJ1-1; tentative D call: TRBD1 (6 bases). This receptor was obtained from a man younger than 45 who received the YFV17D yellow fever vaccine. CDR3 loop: CASRSLGDRQEAFF. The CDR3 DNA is TGTGCCAGCAGATCCCTGGGAGACAGGCAAGAAGCTTTCTTT.